These 21 T cell receptor beta chains originate from one sample sequenced in a study of OX40 agonist ivuxolimab in advanced cancers. Assay used: immunoSEQ multiplex PCR; TCRdb lists only in-frame clones, some missing. Of some 65,000 clones listed, 87% were seen once; the top ten hold 0.38%. This sample comprised CD4+ or CD8+ T cells sorted from blood, obtained in a trial of the OX40 agonist ivuxolimab. All receptors come from an adult with an advanced solid tumor such as melanoma, head and neck, liver or kidney cancer.

This clone has only one observation. The chain links TRBV7-6 to TRBJ1-1; D uncertain. Germline V CDR1 and CDR2: SGHVS, FNYEAQ. Trimming took 5 bases from V and 1 from J, leaving 8 bases between them. The CDR3 has 13 amino acids. The CDR3 DNA is TGTGCCAGCAGCGGGTGGGAGAACACTGAAGCTTTCTTT. It is translated as CASSGWENTEAFF.

This clone has a single count. The rearrangement links TRBV7-2 to TRBJ2-3; perhaps TRBD2 as D (7 bases). There are 16 residues in the CDR3. V lost 4 bases and J lost 6, with 20 bases in between. The germline gives CDR1 SGHTA, CDR2 FQGNSA. The CDR3 DNA sequence: TGTGCCAGCAGCTCCTCGTCCCGGGGGGCATCGGATACGCAGTATTTT. Its translation: CASSSSSRGASDTQYF.

This rearrangement joins TRBV5-4 to TRBJ1-6, with TRBD1 as a possible D gene (6 bases). Per germline, CDR1 SGHNT and CDR2 YYREEE (reference sequence). V lost 4 bases, J lost 7 bases, and 12 bases lay in between. The CDR3 is 14 residues long. CDR3 loop: CASSDGQRNSPLHF. As DNA, the CDR3 is TGTGCCAGCAGCGATGGACAGCGAAATTCACCCCTCCACTTT.

The rearrangement links TRBV7-9 to TRBJ1-2, with D tentatively TRBD1 (6 bases). Germline V CDR1 and CDR2: SEHNR, FQNEAQ (reference sequence). With 3 bases removed from V and 8 bases from J, the gap between germline ends came to 16 bases. CDR3 length: 14 residues. CDR3 region: CASSLLGADRGYTF. The CDR3 nucleotides are TGTGCCAGCAGCTTGTTGGGGGCGGACCGGGGCTACACCTTC. The full variable domain, completed using reference TRBV7-9 and TRBJ1-2, is DTGVSQNPRHKITKRGQNVTFRCDPISEHNRLYWYRQTLGQGPEFLTYFQNEAQLEKSRLLSDRFSAERPKGSFSTLEIQRTEQGDSAMYLCASSLLGADRGYTFGSGTRLTVV.

The chain has TRBV4-1 and TRBJ2-3; 10 nucleotides align to TRBD2. This CDR3 has 18 amino acids. Germline V gene data show CDR1 as MGHRA and CDR2 as YSYEKL. V was pared by 0 bases and J by 5 bases, with 11 bases of the junction left unmatched. This CDR3 is CASSQEGVSGGAEDTQYF. DNA of the CDR3: TGCGCCAGCAGCCAAGAGGGAGTCAGCGGGGGGGCGGAAGATACGCAGTATTTT.

The chain carries TRBV7-1 and TRBJ1-6; D call uncertain. TRBV7-1 is an open reading frame, and its role is uncertain. The V end lost 4 bases, the J end lost 11 bases, and 15 bases lay between the germline ends. The CDR3 length is 14 residues. The CDR3 coding sequence is TGTGCCAGCAGCTTGACTGATACCGGGCCACCCCTCCACTTT. Its translation is CASSLTDTGPPLHF.

The rearrangement joins TRBV10-2 to TRBJ1-2, with D possibly being TRBD1 (5 bases). Germline V lookup: CDR1 WSHSY, CDR2 SAAADI. Trimming took 5 bases from V and 5 from J, leaving 6 bases between them. The CDR3 extends over 11 amino acids. CDR3 DNA sequence: TGCGCCAGCAGTCCAGGGTATGGCTACACCTTC. Residues: CASSPGYGYTF.

The chain uses TRBV7-2 and TRBJ2-7, with D tentatively TRBD1 or TRBD2 (5 bases each). V lost 3 bases to trimming and J lost 12 bases, with 18 bases between them. CDR1 is SGHTA and CDR2 is FQGNSA in the germline V gene. The CDR3 contains 13 residues. DNA of the CDR3: TGTGCCAGCAGCTTTGCCGGGACCGCCAGTATGTACTTC. Its translation: CASSFAGTASMYF. Full variable domain (rest looked up from reference TRBV7-2 and TRBJ2-7): GAGVSQSPSNKVTEKGKDVELRCDPISGHTALYWYRQSLGQGLEFLIYFQGNSAPDKSGLPSDRFSAERTGGSVSTLTIQRTQQEDSAVYLCASSFAGTASMYFGPGTRLTVT.

The chain employs TRBV14 and TRBJ1-1; a weak D match, TRBD1 (6 bases). V dropped 7 bases and J dropped 0 bases, with 21 bases sitting between them. CDR1 and CDR2 from the germline V gene are SGHDN and FVKESK. There are 17 residues in the CDR3. The CDR3 loop reads CASTTGILTGVNTEAFF. In DNA, the CDR3 is TGTGCCAGCACCACAGGGATTTTGACAGGAGTGAACACTGAAGCTTTCTTT.

This sequence joins TRBV7-9 and TRBJ1-5, with TRBD1 as a possible D gene (5 bases). CDR1 SEHNR and CDR2 FQNEAQ come from the germline V gene (reference sequence). The CDR3 runs 13 residues. The V end lost 11 bases, the J end lost 7 bases, and 18 bases lay between the germline ends. CDR3: CASVAGARQPQHF. CDR3 DNA sequence: TGTGCCTCCGTCGCTGGGGCAAGACAGCCCCAGCATTTT.

The chain recombines TRBV12-5 with TRBJ1-6; tentatively, D is TRBD1 (5 bases). CDR1 is LGHNT, CDR2 FRNRAP, per germline. This CDR3 is 17 amino acids long. Trimming cost V 6 bases and J 7 bases, with 22 bases left between them. The CDR3: CASGTTLGTRGNSPLHF. The CDR3 DNA sequence: TGTGCTAGTGGCACAACGCTCGGGACCCGGGGGAATTCACCCCTCCACTTT.

The rearrangement links TRBV10-3 to TRBJ2-7; 9 positions agree with TRBD1. CDR3 length: 15 residues. Germline V gene lookup returns CDR1 ENHRY and CDR2 SYGVKD. J gave up 0 bases and V 2 bases, and 2 bases lay outside the gene matches. CDR3 nucleotides: TGTGCCATCAGTGAGGGGACAGGGATCTCCTACGAGCAGTACTTC. It encodes CAISEGTGISYEQYF.

This clone was detected a few times. The rearrangement links TRBV7-2 to TRBJ1-1, with a tentative D call TRBD1 (5 bases). The CDR3 contains 14 residues. V shed 0 bases and J shed 4 bases, with 9 bases lying between them. Germline V gene lookup returns CDR1 SGHTA and CDR2 FQGNSA. DNA for the CDR3: TGTGCCAGCAGCTTAGCTATGGGGGGCACTGAAGCTTTCTTT. Encoded protein: CASSLAMGGTEAFF.

This chain uses TRBV19 with TRBJ1-2; maybe TRBD1 (5 bases). The CDR3 contains 13 residues. Germline CDR1 reads LNHDA; CDR2 reads SQIVND (reference sequence). The V and J ends lost 10 bases and 8 bases respectively, with 20 bases between them. Written as DNA, the CDR3 is TGTGCCACTAGACTTGACAGCCTGAGGGGCTACACCTTC. Protein sequence: CATRLDSLRGYTF. Full variable domain (rest looked up from reference TRBV19 and TRBJ1-2): DGGITQSPKYLFRKEGQNVTLSCEQNLNHDAMYWYRQDPGQGLRLIYYSQIVNDFQKGDIAEGYSVSREKKESFPLTVTSAQKNPTAFYLCATRLDSLRGYTFGSGTRLTVV.

The rearrangement links TRBV27 to TRBJ1-1, with D maybe TRBD1 (5 bases). Germline V gives CDR1 MNHEY, CDR2 SMNVEV (reference sequence). This CDR3 is built from 14 residues. V was shortened by 2 bases and J by 2 bases, with 9 bases between the two germline ends. CDR3 region: CASSLRGINTEAFF. The CDR3 DNA is TGTGCCAGCAGTTTAAGGGGCATCAACACTGAAGCTTTCTTT.

This rearrangement joins TRBV7-2 to TRBJ1-6; D is possibly TRBD1 (5 bases). This CDR3 region has 14 residues. With 5 bases removed from V and 10 bases from J, the gap between germline ends came to 15 bases. Germline lookup yields CDR1 SGHTA and CDR2 FQGNSA. This chain's CDR3 is CASSLGQIGSPLHF. As DNA, the CDR3 is TGTGCCAGCAGCCTGGGGCAGATCGGGTCACCCCTCCACTTT. The variable domain in full, with the rest retrieved from reference TRBV7-2 and TRBJ1-6, is GAGVSQSPSNKVTEKGKDVELRCDPISGHTALYWYRQSLGQGLEFLIYFQGNSAPDKSGLPSDRFSAERTGGSVSTLTIQRTQQEDSAVYLCASSLGQIGSPLHFGNGTRLTVT.

This clone was detected once. V and J are TRBV18 and TRBJ2-3; D unclear. The ends were cut back, 5 bases at V and 3 bases at J, with 9 bases in the middle. CDR1 and CDR2 from the germline V gene are KGHSH and LQKENI. The CDR3 has 13 residues. The CDR3: CASSSGWTDTQYF. DNA of the CDR3: TGTGCCAGCTCATCCGGGTGGACAGATACGCAGTATTTT.

This clone has just one count. J is TRBJ1-1 and V is TRBV19; the match to TRBD1 covers 8 bases. The germline CDR1 and CDR2 sequences are LNHDA and SQIVND (reference sequence). V shed 6 bases, J shed 3 bases, and the junction held 6 bases outside the gene matches. The CDR3 is 14 amino acids. The CDR3 region is CASRNGQGYTEAFF. As DNA, the CDR3 is TGTGCCAGTAGAAACGGACAGGGATACACTGAAGCTTTCTTT.

This clone was detected once. V is TRBV10-3 and J is TRBJ2-3, with a possible D match to TRBD1 (5 bases). The V gene lost 4 bases and the J gene lost 0 bases, with 11 bases spanning the gap. Germline values: CDR1 ENHRY, CDR2 SYGVKD. The CDR3 extends over 15 amino acids. The CDR3 loop reads CAISVGVTSTDTQYF. CDR3 in DNA: TGTGCCATCAGTGTAGGGGTTACCAGCACAGATACGCAGTATTTT.

The CDR3 reads CASSPSLGQGAYEQYF. CDR3 in DNA: TGCGCCAGCAGCCCATCCCTGGGACAGGGAGCCTACGAGCAGTACTTC. The chain is built from TRBV5-1 and TRBJ2-7; 9 positions agree with TRBD1. The CDR3 totals 16 residues. CDR1 and CDR2 (germline): SGHRS, YFSETQ. V shed 4 bases, J shed 2 bases, and the junction held 10 bases outside the gene matches. The whole variable domain, filled in from reference TRBV5-1 and TRBJ2-7, reads KAGVTQTPRYLIKTRGQQVTLSCSPISGHRSVSWYQQTPGQGLQFLFEYFSETQRNKGNFPGRFSGRQFSNSRSEMNVSTLELGDSALYLCASSPSLGQGAYEQYFGPGTRLTVT.

The chain links TRBV5-1 to TRBJ2-1; D uncertain. This CDR3 region has 11 residues. Trimming removed 4 bases at V and 8 bases at J, with 7 bases between. Germline V lookup: CDR1 SGHRS, CDR2 YFSETQ. The CDR3, as DNA: TGCGCCAGCAGCGCGGCAGATGAGCAGTTCTTC. It translates to CASSAADEQFF.